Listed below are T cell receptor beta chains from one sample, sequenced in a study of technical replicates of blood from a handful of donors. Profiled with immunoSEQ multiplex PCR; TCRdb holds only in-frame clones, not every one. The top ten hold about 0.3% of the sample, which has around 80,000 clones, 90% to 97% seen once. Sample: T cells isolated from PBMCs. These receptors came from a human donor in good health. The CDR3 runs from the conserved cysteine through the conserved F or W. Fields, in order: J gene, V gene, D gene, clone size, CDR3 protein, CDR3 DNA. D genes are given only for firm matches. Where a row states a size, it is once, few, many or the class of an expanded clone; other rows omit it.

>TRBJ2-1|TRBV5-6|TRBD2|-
CASSILAGEQFF
TGTGCCAGCAGCATTTTAGCGGGTGAGCAGTTCTTC
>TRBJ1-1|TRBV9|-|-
CASTQVSTEAFF
TGTGCCAGCACCCAGGTGTCCACTGAAGCTTTCTTT
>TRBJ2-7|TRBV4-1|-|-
CASSFGQSYEQYF
TGCGCCAGCAGCTTTGGACAGAGCTACGAGCAGTACTTC
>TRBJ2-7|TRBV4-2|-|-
CASSQAAGSSDEQYF
TGTGCCAGCAGCCAAGCGGCGGGTTCTAGCGACGAGCAGTACTTC
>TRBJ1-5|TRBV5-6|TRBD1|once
CASSYLGQPNQPQHF
TGTGCCAGCAGCTATTTGGGACAGCCTAATCAGCCCCAGCATTTT
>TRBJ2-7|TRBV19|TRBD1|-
CASSGTGSLEQYF
TGTGCCAGTAGTGGGACAGGGTCCCTCGAGCAGTACTTC
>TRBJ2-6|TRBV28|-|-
CASSFALGTSGANVLTF
TGTGCCAGCAGTTTCGCTCTCGGTACCTCTGGGGCCAACGTCCTGACTTTC
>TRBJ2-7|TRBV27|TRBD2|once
CASTRGSSTHEQYF
TGTGCCAGCACCCGCGGGAGCTCTACCCACGAGCAGTACTTC
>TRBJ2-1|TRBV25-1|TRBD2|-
CASSELGLVPNSYNEQFF
TGTGCCAGCAGTGAATTGGGACTAGTTCCTAACTCCTACAATGAGCAGTTCTTC
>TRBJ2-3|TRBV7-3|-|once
CASSRLGQGTDTQYF
TGTGCCAGCAGCCGGCTGGGGCAGGGAACAGATACGCAGTATTTT
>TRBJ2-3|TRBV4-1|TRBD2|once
CASSQESGRTDTQYF
TGCGCCAGCAGCCAAGAGAGCGGGAGAACAGATACGCAGTATTTT
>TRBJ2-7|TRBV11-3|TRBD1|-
CASSFGTGAGEQYF
TGTGCCAGCAGCTTCGGGACAGGGGCGGGGGAGCAGTACTTC
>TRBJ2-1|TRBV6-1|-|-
CASKLRGYEQFF
TGTGCCAGCAAGCTACGCGGCTATGAGCAGTTCTTC
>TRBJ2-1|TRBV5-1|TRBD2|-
CASSFSKREVNEQFF
TGCGCCAGCAGCTTTAGTAAGCGGGAGGTAAATGAGCAGTTCTTC